This entry features one T cell receptor beta chain sequence. Original processing methods: Amplification with reference gene primers provided the estimates of nucleated cell counts. Clones were read by immunoSEQ multiplex PCR, and TCRdb kept only the in-frame ones, dropping some. That table is the source of V, J and clone size, and D and trimming were worked out from the DNA. The sample yields 140,000 or so clones, 80% to 90% seen once. The data are from a study of blood T cell repertoires in COVID-19. Turning to the study itself: PBMCs, B-cell-depleted T cells, or T cells were the source of the cDNA or gDNA that made up the material.

The sample consisted of peripheral blood. The TCR was taken from a woman in her sixties with active COVID-19.

The CDR3 region has the DNA TGTGCCAGCATGGGGGGTTGGCGCACCTTC. Translating gives CASMGGWRTF. The chain employs TRBV28 and TRBJ1-2; possible D gene TRBD1, 5 bases. Between the trimmed V and J ends, which lost 7 bases and 13 bases, there was a span of 13 bases. Germline lookup yields CDR1 MDHEN and CDR2 SYDVKM. The CDR3 totals 10 residues.